This TCR beta chain was retrieved from a study of control samples from healthy donors and cancer patients. This CDR3 has 14 amino acids. The germline V and J ends were trimmed by 1 base and 5 bases, with 9 bases remaining between them. The germline CDR1 and CDR2 sequences are LGHDT and YNNKEL (reference sequence). The repertoire was sequenced with immunoSEQ multiplex PCR; TCRdb's copy has only in-frame clones and lacks some. Counted here are some 120,000 clones, around nine tenths occurring once; the ten biggest clones make up less than 2.5%. V and J are TRBV3-1 (or the pseudogene TRBV3-2) and TRBJ2-1; D is possibly TRBD2 (6 bases). The sequencing input was blood. The receptor's source is a young man in good health. This CDR3 is CASSQVASDNEQFF. As DNA, the CDR3 is TGTGCCAGCAGCCAAGTGGCTAGCGACAATGAGCAGTTCTTC.